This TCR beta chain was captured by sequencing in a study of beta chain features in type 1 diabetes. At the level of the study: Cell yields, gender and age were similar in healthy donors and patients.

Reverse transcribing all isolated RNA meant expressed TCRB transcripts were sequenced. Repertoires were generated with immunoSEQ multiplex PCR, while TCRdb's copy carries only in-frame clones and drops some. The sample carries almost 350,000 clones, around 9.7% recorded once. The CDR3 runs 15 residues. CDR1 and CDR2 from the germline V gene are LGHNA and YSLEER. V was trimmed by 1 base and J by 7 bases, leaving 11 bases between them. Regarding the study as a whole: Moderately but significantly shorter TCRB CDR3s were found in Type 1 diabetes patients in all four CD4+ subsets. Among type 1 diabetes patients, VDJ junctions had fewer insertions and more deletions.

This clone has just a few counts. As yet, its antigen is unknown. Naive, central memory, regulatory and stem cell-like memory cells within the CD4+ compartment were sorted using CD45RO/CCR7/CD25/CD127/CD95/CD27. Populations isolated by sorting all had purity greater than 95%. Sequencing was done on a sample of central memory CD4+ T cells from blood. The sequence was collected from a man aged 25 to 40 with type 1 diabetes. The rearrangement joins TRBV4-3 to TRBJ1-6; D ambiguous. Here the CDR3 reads CASSQVTYPNSPLHF. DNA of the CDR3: TGCGCCAGCAGCCAAGTTACGTATCCGAATTCACCCCTCCACTTT.